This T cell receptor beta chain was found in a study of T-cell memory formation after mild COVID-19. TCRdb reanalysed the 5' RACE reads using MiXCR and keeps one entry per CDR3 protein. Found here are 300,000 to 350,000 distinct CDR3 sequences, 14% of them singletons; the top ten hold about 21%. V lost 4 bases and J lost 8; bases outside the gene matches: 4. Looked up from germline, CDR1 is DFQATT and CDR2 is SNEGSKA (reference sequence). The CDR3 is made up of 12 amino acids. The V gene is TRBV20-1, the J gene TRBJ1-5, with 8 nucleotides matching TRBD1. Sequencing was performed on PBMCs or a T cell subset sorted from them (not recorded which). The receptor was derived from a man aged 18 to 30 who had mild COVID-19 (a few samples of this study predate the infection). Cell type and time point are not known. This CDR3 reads CSAMDRVEPQHF. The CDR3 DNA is TGCAGTGCTATGGACAGGGTGGAGCCCCAGCATTTT.